What follows are 6 T cell receptor beta chains derived from one specimen sequenced in a study of blood T cell repertoires in COVID-19. Data came from immunoSEQ multiplex PCR; TCRdb stores just in-frame clones and leaves some out. Altogether 200,000 or so clones are present, 65% to 85% being singletons, with the ten largest covering 17%. Sequenced input: peripheral blood. All receptors derive from a man aged 60-69 years with active or convalescent COVID-19.

V and J are TRBV28 and TRBJ2-1, with 11 nucleotides matching TRBD2. J lost 5 bases, V lost 6 bases, and 9 bases had no gene match. From germline, CDR1 is MDHEN and CDR2 SYDVKM. The CDR3 covers 16 residues. The CDR3 DNA reads as TGTGCCAGCAGACCAGGGACTAGCGGTTGGAACAATGAGCAGTTCTTC. It is translated as CASRPGTSGWNNEQFF.

The V and J genes are TRBV27 and TRBJ2-4; maybe TRBD1 (5 bases). V was pared by 2 bases and J by 3 bases, with 17 bases between. Germline CDR1 reads MNHEY; CDR2 reads SMNVEV (reference sequence). This CDR3 has 17 amino acids. CDR3 in amino acids: CASSLRGERFGKNIQYF. CDR3 bases: TGTGCCAGCAGTTTAAGGGGCGAAAGATTTGGCAAAAACATTCAGTACTTC.

The V call is TRBV6-5, the J call TRBJ2-7; 15 bases map to TRBD2. This CDR3 contains 15 residues. J was trimmed by 6 bases and V by 0 bases; bases with no gene match: 0. Germline CDR1 reads MNHEY; CDR2 reads SVGAGI. The CDR3 coding sequence is TGTGCCAGCAGTTACTCGGGACTAGCGGGAGGCGAGCAGTACTTC. It encodes CASSYSGLAGGEQYF.

V and J are TRBV19 and TRBJ1-3, with TRBD1 matching over 9 bases. With V trimmed by 5 bases and J by 2 bases, 10 bases remained unmatched. CDR1 LNHDA and CDR2 SQIVND come from the germline V gene (reference sequence). The CDR3 has 17 residues. CDR3 residues: CASSPTGQGRAGNTIYF. The CDR3 DNA is TGTGCCAGTAGTCCAACGGGACAGGGCAGGGCTGGAAACACCATATATTTT.

V and J are TRBV7-9 and TRBJ2-1, with TRBD1 identical over 8 bases. The CDR3 runs 13 residues. J lost 9 bases, V lost 8 bases, and 9 bases had no gene match. From germline, CDR1 is SEHNR and CDR2 FQNEAQ (reference sequence). CDR3 nucleotides: TGTGCCAGCGGACAACCAGGGGGCGTTGAGCAGTTCTTC. Translating it yields CASGQPGGVEQFF.

The rearrangement uses TRBV15 and TRBJ2-7; perhaps TRBD1 as D (6 bases). Trimming removed 0 bases at V and 5 bases at J, with 11 bases between. This CDR3 region has 14 residues. Germline CDR1 is LNHNV and CDR2 is YYDKDF (reference sequence). CDR3: CATSRDTTGHEQYF. The CDR3, as DNA: TGTGCCACCAGCAGAGATACAACAGGGCACGAGCAGTACTTC.